Listed here are 13 T cell receptor beta chains from one sample, sequenced in a study of tumor and adjacent non-tumor tissue in lung cancer. A modified ARM-PCR protocol with three rounds of nested PCR amplified TCRbeta. TCRdb called the multiplex PCR reads again in MiXCR, with one record for every CDR3 protein. The top ten clones hold 20% of a sample with roughly 65,000 distinct CDR3 sequences, 60% of them seen once. RNA was extracted from bulk tissue without any cell sorting. The sample was lung tumor tissue. All receptors come from a man aged 45-65 years with non-small cell lung cancer.

The chain recombines TRBV6-6 with TRBJ1-3; D is perhaps TRBD1 (5 bases). The germline gives CDR1 MNHNY, CDR2 SVGAGI (reference sequence). The CDR3 has 16 amino acids. Trimming shortened V by 4 bases and J by 2 bases, and 15 bases separated the two germline ends. DNA for the CDR3: TGTGCCAGCAGTTGGGGACTGCCCCCGGCTGGAAACACCATATATTTT. Its protein product is CASSWGLPPAGNTIYF.

As to this clonotype: Just one base apart from a much larger clone, this may be a read error. The CDR3 loop reads CASSGTIRGYVQYF. The CDR3 nucleotides are TGTGCCAGCTCCGGGACAATTCGGGGCTACGTGCAGTACTTC. This sequence joins TRBV18 and TRBJ2-7, with a weak D call TRBD1 (6 bases). The germline gives CDR1 KGHSH, CDR2 LQKENI. The CDR3 is 14 amino acids.

To note about this clonotype: This could be a read error, since a much larger clone is one nucleotide away. V usage is TRBV12-3 or TRBV12-4 and J usage is TRBJ2-1; TRBD2 agrees at 7 bases. The CDR3 is 16 residues long. CDR3 region: CVSSLMVGGAYNEQFF. As DNA, the CDR3 is TGTGTCAGCAGTTTAATGGTGGGAGGGGCCTACAATGAGCAGTTCTTC.

Ten or more counts support this clonotype. V gene TRBV12-3 or TRBV12-4 combines with J gene TRBJ2-7; TRBD2 matches 8 bases. This CDR3 has 14 amino acids. V shed 6 bases, J shed 6 bases, and the junction held 10 bases outside the gene matches. The CDR3 reads CASSIAGPSSEQYF. The CDR3 DNA reads as TGTGCCAGCAGCATAGCGGGGCCGTCTTCCGAGCAGTACTTC.

The V gene is TRBV11-1, the J gene TRBJ1-1, with TRBD1 matching over 7 bases. The ends lost 1 base at V and 5 bases at J; junction bases unmatched: 7. Germline V CDR1 and CDR2: SGHAT, FQDESV (reference sequence). The CDR3 has 15 residues. The CDR3 loop is CASSLGIAGGTEAFF. CDR3 nucleotides: TGTGCCAGCAGCTTAGGCATTGCAGGGGGTACTGAAGCTTTCTTT.

The sample holds many counts of this clonotype. V and J are TRBV5-1 and TRBJ2-4; TRBD1 matches at 8 bases. Germline V lookup: CDR1 SGHRS, CDR2 YFSETQ. This CDR3 is 14 amino acids long. Germline trimming cut 4 bases from V and 9 bases from J; bases unmatched to any gene: 9. In nucleotides, the CDR3 is TGCGCCAGCAGCCCGGACAGGGCTGGAGGCATTCAGTACTTC. It translates to CASSPDRAGGIQYF. Full variable domain (outside the CDR3, taken from reference TRBV5-1 and TRBJ2-4): KAGVTQTPRYLIKTRGQQVTLSCSPISGHRSVSWYQQTPGQGLQFLFEYFSETQRNKGNFPGRFSGRQFSNSRSEMNVSTLELGDSALYLCASSPDRAGGIQYFGAGTRLSVL.

With respect to this clonotype: Just one base apart from a much larger clone, this may be a read error. The missing conserved phenylalanine or tryptophan at the end of this CDR3 makes a read error likely. The chain uses TRBV5-1 and TRBJ2-4; D gene ambiguous. The CDR3 is made up of 14 amino acids. V shed 4 bases and J shed 3 bases, with 11 bases lying between them. CDR1 and CDR2 (germline): SGHRS, YFSETQ. CDR3: CASSPTDVKNIQYL. For the CDR3, the DNA is TGCGCCAGCAGCCCCACGGACGTCAAAAACATTCAGTACTTA.

This clonotype has a count of ten or more. The chain carries TRBV12-3 or TRBV12-4 and TRBJ2-7, with D perhaps TRBD1 (6 bases). V lost 5 bases and J 4 bases, leaving 12 bases between the germline ends. The CDR3 length is 13 residues. CDR3 in DNA: TGTGCCAGCAGTAGGGGGATCCCTTACGAGCAGTACTTC. This sequence encodes CASSRGIPYEQYF.

There are many counts of this clonotype. The chain recombines TRBV7-2 with TRBJ1-2; D possibly corresponds to TRBD1 (6 bases). V was clipped by 1 base and J by 3 bases, with 12 bases between them. The CDR3 totals 15 residues. Germline CDR1 is SGHTA and CDR2 is FQGNSA. CDR3 DNA: TGTGCCAGCAGCTTAGTAGGCAGGGGAGACTATGGCTACACCTTC. It yields the protein CASSLVGRGDYGYTF.

In its sample, this clonotype ranks as medium-sized (0.01 to 0.1%). The chain combines TRBV6-5 with TRBJ2-4; TRBD1 agrees at 9 bases. V lost 10 bases and J lost 4; bases outside the gene matches: 8. This CDR3 region has 14 residues. Germline CDR1 reads MNHEY; CDR2 reads SVGAGI. The CDR3 region is CATTGTGWKNIQYF. Written as DNA, the CDR3 is TGTGCCACGACCGGGACAGGGTGGAAAAACATTCAGTACTTC.

Details on this clonotype: One junction end does not reproduce the germline sequence, and a read error may be involved. This rearrangement joins TRBV10-3 to TRBJ2-1; weak D call: TRBD2 (5 bases). The germline gives CDR1 ENHRY, CDR2 SYGVKD. The CDR3 length is 16 residues. The DNA of the CDR3 is TGTGCCATCAATGAGTCGTGCAGCGGCGGTTACAATGAGCAGTTCTTC. Translated, it gives CAINESCSGGYNEQFF.

This clonotype was detected only a few times. The gene calls are TRBV2 and TRBJ2-5, with unresolved D. This CDR3 has 14 amino acids. The V end was cut by 6 bases, the J end by 0 bases, with 11 bases between. From germline, CDR1 is SNHLY and CDR2 FYNNEI. The CDR3 loop is CASRSGMYQETQYF. The DNA for the CDR3 is TGTGCCAGCAGGTCTGGGATGTACCAAGAGACCCAGTACTTC.

About this clonotype itself: An end of the junction does not agree with germline; a read error may underlie this. The CDR3 DNA sequence: TGCAGCACTGAAGATACAGGCCGCGGGGATGAGCACTTCTTC. It codes for CSTEDTGRGDEHFF. The chain recombines TRBV29-1 with TRBJ2-1, with TRBD2 as a possible D gene (6 bases). Germline loops: CDR1 SQVTM, CDR2 ANQGSEA. CDR3 length equals 14 residues.